Sequencing of this T cell receptor (beta chain) was carried out in a study of glioma-infiltrating T cells after dendritic cell vaccination. Overall study results and limits: Higher TCR clonality did not directly relate to longer survival.

All glioblastoma patients lacked an isocitrate dehydrogenase mutation. Assay: immunoSEQ multiplex PCR; the TCRdb copy retains only in-frame clones and omits some. The data show 49,000 or so clones, over 75% seen once. As concerns this clone: The target antigen is unknown.

V was pared by 1 base and J by 4 bases, with 4 bases of the junction left unmatched. The CDR3 sequence is 15 residues long. Germline loops: CDR1 LGHNA, CDR2 YSLEER. The starting material was blood, obtained before dendritic cell vaccination. The chain carries TRBV4-3 and TRBJ2-4; 7 bases agree with TRBD1. The origin of this receptor is a human donor with glioblastoma. CDR3 in amino acids: CASSQGRDRKNIQYF. The DNA of the CDR3 is TGCGCCAGCAGCCAAGGCCGGGACAGAAAAAACATTCAGTACTTC.